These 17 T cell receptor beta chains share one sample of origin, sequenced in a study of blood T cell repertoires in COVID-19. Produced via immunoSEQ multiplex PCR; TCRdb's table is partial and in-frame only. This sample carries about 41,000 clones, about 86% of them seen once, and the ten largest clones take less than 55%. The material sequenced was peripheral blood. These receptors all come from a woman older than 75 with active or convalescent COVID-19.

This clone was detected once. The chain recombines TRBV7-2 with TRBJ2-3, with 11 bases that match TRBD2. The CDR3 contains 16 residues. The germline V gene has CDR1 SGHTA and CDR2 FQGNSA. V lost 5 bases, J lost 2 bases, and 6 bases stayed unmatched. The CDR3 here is CASSAPGLAVTDTQYF. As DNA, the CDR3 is TGTGCCAGCAGCGCGCCGGGACTAGCGGTCACAGATACGCAGTATTTT.

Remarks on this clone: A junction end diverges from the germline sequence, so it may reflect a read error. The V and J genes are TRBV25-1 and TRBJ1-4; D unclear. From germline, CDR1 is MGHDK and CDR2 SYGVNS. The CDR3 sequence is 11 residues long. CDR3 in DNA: TGTGCCAGCAGTGAAAGCGGACCAAAGTACTTT. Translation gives CASSESGPKYF.

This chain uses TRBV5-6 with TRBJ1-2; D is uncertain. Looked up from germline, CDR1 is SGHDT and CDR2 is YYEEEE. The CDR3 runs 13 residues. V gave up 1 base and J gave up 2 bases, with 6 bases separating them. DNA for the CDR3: TGTGCCAGCAGCTTGCCAGGAAACTATGGCTACACCTTC. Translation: CASSLPGNYGYTF.

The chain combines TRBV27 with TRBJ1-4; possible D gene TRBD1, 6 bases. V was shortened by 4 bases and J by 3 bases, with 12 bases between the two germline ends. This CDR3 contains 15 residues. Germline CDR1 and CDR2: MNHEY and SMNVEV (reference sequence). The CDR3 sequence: CASSSRGSANEKLFF. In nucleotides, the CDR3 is TGTGCCAGCAGTTCCAGGGGTTCGGCTAATGAAAAACTGTTTTTT. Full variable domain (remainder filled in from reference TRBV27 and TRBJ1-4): EAQVTQNPRYLITVTGKKLTVTCSQNMNHEYMSWYRQDPGLGLRQIYYSMNVEVTDKGDVPEGYKVSRKEKRNFPLILESPSPNQTSLYFCASSSRGSANEKLFFGSGTQLSVL.

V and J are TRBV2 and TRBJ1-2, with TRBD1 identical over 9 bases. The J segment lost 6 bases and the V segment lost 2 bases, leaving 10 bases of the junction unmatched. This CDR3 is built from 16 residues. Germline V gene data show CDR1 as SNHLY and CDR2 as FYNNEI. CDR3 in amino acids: CASSELQGAPPHGYTF. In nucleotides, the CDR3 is TGTGCCAGCAGTGAACTACAGGGGGCACCGCCCCATGGCTACACCTTC.

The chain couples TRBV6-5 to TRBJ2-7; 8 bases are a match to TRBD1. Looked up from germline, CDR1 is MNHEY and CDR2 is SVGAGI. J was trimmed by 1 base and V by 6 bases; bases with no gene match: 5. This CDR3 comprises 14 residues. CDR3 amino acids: CASRRTGRSYEQYF. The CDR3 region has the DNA TGTGCCAGCAGACGGACAGGGAGGTCCTACGAGCAGTACTTC.

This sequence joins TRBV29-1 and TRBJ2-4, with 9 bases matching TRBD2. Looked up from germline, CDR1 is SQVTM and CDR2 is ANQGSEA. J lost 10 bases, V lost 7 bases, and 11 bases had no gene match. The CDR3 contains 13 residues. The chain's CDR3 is CSAFLAGKGIQYF. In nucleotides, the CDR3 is TGCAGCGCTTTTCTAGCGGGGAAGGGGATTCAGTACTTC.

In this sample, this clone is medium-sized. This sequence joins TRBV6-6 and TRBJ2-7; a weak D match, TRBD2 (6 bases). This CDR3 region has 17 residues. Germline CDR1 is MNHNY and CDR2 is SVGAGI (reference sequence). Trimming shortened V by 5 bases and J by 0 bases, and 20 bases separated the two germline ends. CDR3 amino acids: CASSQPPRFGGSYEQYF. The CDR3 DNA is TGTGCCAGCAGTCAACCCCCCCGGTTCGGGGGCTCCTACGAGCAGTACTTC.

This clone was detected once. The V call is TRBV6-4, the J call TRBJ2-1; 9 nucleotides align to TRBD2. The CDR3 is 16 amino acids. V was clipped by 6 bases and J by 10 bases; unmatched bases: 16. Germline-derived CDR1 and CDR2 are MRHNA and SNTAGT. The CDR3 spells CASRDGTSGPAREQFF. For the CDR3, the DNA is TGTGCCAGCAGGGACGGTACTAGCGGGCCCGCCCGAGAGCAGTTCTTC.

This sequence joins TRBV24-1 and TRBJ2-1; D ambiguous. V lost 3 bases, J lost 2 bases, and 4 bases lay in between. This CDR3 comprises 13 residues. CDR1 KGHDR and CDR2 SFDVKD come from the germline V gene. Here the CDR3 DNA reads TGTGCCACCAGTGATCCTACCTACAATGAGCAGTTCTTC. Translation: CATSDPTYNEQFF.

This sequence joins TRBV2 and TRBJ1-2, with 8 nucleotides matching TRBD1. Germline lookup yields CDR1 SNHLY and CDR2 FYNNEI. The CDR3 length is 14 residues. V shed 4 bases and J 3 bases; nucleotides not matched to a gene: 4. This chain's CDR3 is CASSGTGFDYGYTF. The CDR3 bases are TGTGCCAGCAGTGGGACAGGGTTTGACTATGGCTACACCTTC.

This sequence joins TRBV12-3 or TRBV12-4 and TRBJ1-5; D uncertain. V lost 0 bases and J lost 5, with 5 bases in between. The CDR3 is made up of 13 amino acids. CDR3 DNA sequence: TGTGCCAGCAGTTTAGCGGGCGATCAGCCCCAGCATTTT. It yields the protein CASSLAGDQPQHF.

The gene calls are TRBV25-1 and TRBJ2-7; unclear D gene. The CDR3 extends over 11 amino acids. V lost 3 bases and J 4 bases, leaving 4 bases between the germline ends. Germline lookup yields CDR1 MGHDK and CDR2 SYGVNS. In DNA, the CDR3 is TGTGCCAGCAGTGACCCATACGAGCAGTACTTC. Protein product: CASSDPYEQYF.

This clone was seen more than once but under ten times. CDR3 DNA sequence: TGCGCCAGCCAGACAGGGAGCGGTTCGTACCAAGAGACCCAGTACTTC. It yields the protein CASQTGSGSYQETQYF. The J gene is TRBJ2-5, the V gene TRBV5-1; 7 nucleotides match TRBD1. Germline values: CDR1 SGHRS, CDR2 YFSETQ. V lost 7 bases and J lost 0; bases outside the gene matches: 12. The CDR3 spans 16 residues. The entire variable domain, with the rest obtained from reference TRBV5-1 and TRBJ2-5, is as follows: KAGVTQTPRYLIKTRGQQVTLSCSPISGHRSVSWYQQTPGQGLQFLFEYFSETQRNKGNFPGRFSGRQFSNSRSEMNVSTLELGDSALYLCASQTGSGSYQETQYFGPGTRLLVL.

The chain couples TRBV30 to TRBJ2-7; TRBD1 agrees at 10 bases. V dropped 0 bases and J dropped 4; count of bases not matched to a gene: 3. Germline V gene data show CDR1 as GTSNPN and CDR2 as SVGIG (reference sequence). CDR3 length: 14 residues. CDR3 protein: CAWSVGDRGYEQYF. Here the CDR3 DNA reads TGTGCCTGGAGTGTGGGGGACAGGGGATACGAGCAGTACTTC.

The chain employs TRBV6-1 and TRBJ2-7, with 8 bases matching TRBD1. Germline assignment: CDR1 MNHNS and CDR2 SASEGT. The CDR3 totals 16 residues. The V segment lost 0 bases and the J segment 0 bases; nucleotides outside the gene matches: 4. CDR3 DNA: TGTGCCAGCAGTGAAGCGGGACAGGCCGGCTCCTACGAGCAGTACTTC. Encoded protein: CASSEAGQAGSYEQYF.

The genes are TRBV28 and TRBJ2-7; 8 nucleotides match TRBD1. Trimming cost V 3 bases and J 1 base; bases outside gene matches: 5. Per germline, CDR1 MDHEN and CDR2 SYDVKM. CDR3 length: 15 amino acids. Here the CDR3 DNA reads TGTGCCAGCAGTTTCCGGGACAGGTTATCCTACGAGCAGTACTTC. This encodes CASSFRDRLSYEQYF.